The 32 T cell receptor beta chains below all came from one sample that was sequenced in a study of Graves' ophthalmopathy and Graves' hyperthyroidism. RNA transcripts were the source from which TCR beta CDR3 regions were amplified. An opening RT-PCR round employed HTBI primers and preceded a second-round multiplex PCR. TCRdb called the multiplex PCR reads again in MiXCR, with one record for every CDR3 protein. The sample has about 480,000 distinct CDR3 sequences, approximately 15% seen once; the top ten hold more than 8.5%. Sequencing was done on a sample of blood. Receptors were obtained from a woman in her twenties or thirties with Graves' ophthalmopathy.

In its sample, this clonotype was seen many times. V usage is TRBV19 and J usage is TRBJ1-1; no definite D call. CDR3 size: 13 residues. The ends were cut back, 8 bases at V and 0 bases at J, with 10 bases in the middle. Germline V gives CDR1 LNHDA, CDR2 SQIVND (reference sequence). The CDR3 sequence is CASQFAMNTEAFF. Here the CDR3 DNA reads TGTGCCAGTCAATTCGCCATGAACACTGAAGCTTTCTTT. Using reference TRBV19 and TRBJ1-1 for the parts outside the CDR3, the full variable domain is DGGITQSPKYLFRKEGQNVTLSCEQNLNHDAMYWYRQDPGQGLRLIYYSQIVNDFQKGDIAEGYSVSREKKESFPLTVTSAQKNPTAFYLCASQFAMNTEAFFGQGTRLTVV.

This clonotype was counted at least ten times. The V gene is TRBV28, the J gene TRBJ2-1, with TRBD1 identical over 7 bases. The germline V gene encodes CDR1 MDHEN and CDR2 SYDVKM. This CDR3 comprises 15 residues. The V gene end was trimmed by 6 bases and the J gene end by 4 bases; junction bases not matched to a gene: 9. The CDR3 reads CASSRPGTAYNEQFF. DNA for the CDR3: TGTGCCAGCAGCCGACCCGGGACAGCTTACAATGAGCAGTTCTTC.

This clonotype came up many times. The V call is TRBV20-1, the J call TRBJ2-7; 10 nucleotides match TRBD1. With 0 bases clipped from V and 1 base from J, the junction kept 3 bases outside the gene matches. The germline CDR1 and CDR2 sequences are DFQATT and SNEGSKA (reference sequence). The CDR3 is made up of 15 amino acids. The CDR3, as DNA: TGCAGTGCTAGAGACCGGACAGGGGGATCCTACGAGCAGTACTTC. Its translation is CSARDRTGGSYEQYF.

This clonotype was picked up many times. The chain has TRBV5-1 and TRBJ2-7; the match to TRBD1 covers 10 bases. Germline CDR1 reads SGHRS; CDR2 reads YFSETQ. Germline trimming cut 5 bases from V and 2 bases from J; bases unmatched to any gene: 4. This CDR3 region has 14 residues. The CDR3 nucleotides read TGCGCCAGCAGTTGGGACAGGGGACCCTACGAGCAGTACTTC. Translated: CASSWDRGPYEQYF. The full variable domain, rest sourced from reference TRBV5-1 and TRBJ2-7, is KAGVTQTPRYLIKTRGQQVTLSCSPISGHRSVSWYQQTPGQGLQFLFEYFSETQRNKGNFPGRFSGRQFSNSRSEMNVSTLELGDSALYLCASSWDRGPYEQYFGPGTRLTVT.

Ten or more counts support this clonotype. J is TRBJ1-5 and V is TRBV28; tentatively, D is TRBD1 (6 bases). The V end was cut by 6 bases, the J end by 3 bases, with 15 bases between. The CDR3 runs 15 residues. Per the germline V gene, CDR1 is MDHEN and CDR2 is SYDVKM. CDR3 bases: TGTGCCAGCAGCTCCGGGCAGGGGAACAATCAGCCCCAGCATTTT. Its protein is CASSSGQGNNQPQHF.

This clonotype was seen ten or more times. The chain links TRBV20-1 to TRBJ2-5; 7 bases are a match to TRBD2. The CDR3 has 14 residues. The germline CDR1 and CDR2 sequences are DFQATT and SNEGSKA (reference sequence). Losses at the gene ends were 0 bases for V and 3 bases for J; bases not matched to a gene: 4. In nucleotides, the CDR3 is TGCAGTGCTAGAGATGGGCTAGCGGAAGAGACCCAGTACTTC. It yields the protein CSARDGLAEETQYF.

At least ten counts were recorded for this clonotype. V is TRBV3-1 and J is TRBJ1-6; 8 nucleotides align to TRBD1. V dropped 1 base and J dropped 9; count of bases not matched to a gene: 5. Germline CDR1 and CDR2: LGHDT and YNNKEL (reference sequence). This CDR3 spans 15 amino acids. For the CDR3, the DNA is TGTGCCAGCAGCCAAGGACAGGGGCGAAGTTCACCCCTCCACTTT. Protein sequence: CASSQGQGRSSPLHF. The variable domain in full, with the rest retrieved from reference TRBV3-1 and TRBJ1-6, is DTAVSQTPKYLVTQMGNDKSIKCEQNLGHDTMYWYKQDSKKFLKIMFSYNNKELIINETVPNRFSPKSPDKAHLNLHINSLELGDSAVYFCASSQGQGRSSPLHFGNGTRLTVT.

There are many counts of this clonotype. V is TRBV11-2 and J is TRBJ1-1, with TRBD1 as a possible D gene (6 bases). V was pared by 5 bases and J by 0 bases, with 19 bases between. Looked up from germline, CDR1 is SGHAT and CDR2 is FQNNGV. The CDR3 sequence is 17 residues long. The CDR3 region has the DNA TGTGCCAGCAGCGTTGACCTCGGGGGGGGCCTGAACACTGAAGCTTTCTTT. Residues: CASSVDLGGGLNTEAFF.

This clonotype was seen repeatedly, ten times or more. The gene calls are TRBV7-6 and TRBJ2-5; D is possibly TRBD2 (6 bases). The germline V gene has CDR1 SGHVS and CDR2 FNYEAQ. CDR3 length: 16 residues. V gave up 6 bases and J gave up 4 bases, with 21 bases separating them. The CDR3 DNA sequence: TGTGCCAGCAGGCTCCCAGCCGGGGGAGGTCGAGAGACCCAGTACTTC. This codes for CASRLPAGGGRETQYF. Full variable domain (missing parts from reference TRBV7-6 and TRBJ2-5): GAGVSQSPRYKVTKRGQDVALRCDPISGHVSLYWYRQALGQGPEFLTYFNYEAQQDKSGLPNDRFSAERPEGSISTLTIQRTEQRDSAMYRCASRLPAGGGRETQYFGPGTRLLVL.

This clonotype was seen many times. For the CDR3, the DNA is TGTGCCAGCAGTCAGGGTTATAGCTACACCTTC. Translating it yields CASSQGYSYTF. The genes are TRBV6-1 and TRBJ1-2, with D possibly TRBD1 on 5 matching bases. CDR1 and CDR2 (germline): MNHNS, SASEGT. Trimming removed 5 bases at V and 9 bases at J, with 10 bases between. The CDR3 contains 11 residues.

This clonotype came up many times. The chain carries TRBV15 and TRBJ1-2; D call uncertain. The germline V gene has CDR1 LNHNV and CDR2 YYDKDF (reference sequence). V gave up 3 bases and J gave up 0 bases, with 8 bases separating them. The CDR3 sequence is 14 residues long. CDR3 amino acids: CATSSHRANYGYTF. Here the CDR3 DNA reads TGTGCCACCAGCAGTCACAGAGCTAACTATGGCTACACCTTC.

This clonotype turned up a few times. V is TRBV5-1 and J is TRBJ1-1, with 10 bases aligning to TRBD1. The V gene's germline CDR1 is SGHRS and CDR2 YFSETQ. This CDR3 spans 13 amino acids. Germline trimming cut 7 bases from V and 6 bases from J; bases unmatched to any gene: 6. The CDR3 DNA follows: TGCGCCAGCTCCGGGACAGGGGACGCTGAAGCTTTCTTT. Its translation: CASSGTGDAEAFF.

This clonotype showed up many times. The chain combines TRBV6-1 with TRBJ1-6; D is ambiguous. The germline gives CDR1 MNHNS, CDR2 SASEGT. The V end lost 1 base, the J end lost 1 base, and 8 bases lay between the germline ends. The CDR3 is 16 amino acids. The CDR3 spells CASSEVWGSYNSPLHF. CDR3 DNA: TGTGCCAGCAGTGAAGTGTGGGGTTCCTATAATTCACCCCTCCACTTT.

This clonotype was observed many times. The gene calls are TRBV5-8 and TRBJ2-6, with D tentatively TRBD2 (6 bases). Germline loops: CDR1 SGHTS, CDR2 YDEGEE. Trimming stripped 4 bases from V and 2 bases from J, with 10 bases between. The CDR3 extends over 15 amino acids. In nucleotides, the CDR3 is TGTGCCAGCAGCCTGGGAGGCCCTGGGGCCAACGTCCTGACTTTC. It translates to CASSLGGPGANVLTF.

In its sample, this clonotype was seen many times. The chain combines TRBV27 with TRBJ1-1, with D unresolved. The CDR3 has 13 residues. Germline values: CDR1 MNHEY, CDR2 SMNVEV (reference sequence). Trimming shortened V by 7 bases and J by 5 bases, and 14 bases separated the two germline ends. The chain's CDR3 is CASIGLKRTEAFF. The CDR3, as DNA: TGTGCCAGCATCGGGCTTAAAAGAACTGAAGCTTTCTTT.

This clonotype was observed at least ten times. CDR3 nucleotides: TGCGCCAGCAGCAGAGGACAGGGGGCGCAGACCGGGGAGCTGTTTTTT. It encodes CASSRGQGAQTGELFF. This sequence joins TRBV5-1 and TRBJ2-2; TRBD1 agrees at 11 bases. V shed 4 bases and J 5 bases; nucleotides not matched to a gene: 7. Per the germline V gene, CDR1 is SGHRS and CDR2 is YFSETQ. CDR3 length: 16 residues.

Remarks on this clonotype: Mismatch with germline at one junction end may stem from a read error. DNA of the CDR3: TGCAGTGCTAGAACTTCAGTTTCCCGAGCTCAGCCCCGGCATTTT. It specifies CSARTSVSRAQPRHF. The chain uses TRBV20-1 and TRBJ1-5; D remains unclear. This CDR3 is 15 amino acids long. The V gene's germline CDR1 is DFQATT and CDR2 SNEGSKA (reference sequence).

In the case of this clonotype: A much larger clone is a single base away; this may be a read error. The chain uses TRBV6-1 and TRBJ1-2; 9 positions match TRBD1. The germline V gene has CDR1 MNHNS and CDR2 SASEGT. The CDR3 is 14 amino acids. The DNA for the CDR3 is TGTGTCAGCAGCCCTACGACAGGGGGCTATGGCTACACCTTC. Protein sequence: CVSSPTTGGYGYTF.

Details on this clonotype: Germline is not matched at one junction end, which may reflect a read error. The chain has TRBV12-3 or TRBV12-4 and TRBJ2-2; possible D gene TRBD2, 5 bases. This CDR3 spans 16 amino acids. CDR3 nucleotides: TGTGCCAGCAGTTGGGCCTCCGGACCTAACACCGGGGAGCTGCGTTTT. It encodes CASSWASGPNTGELRF.

Many counts were recorded for this clonotype. The chain uses TRBV18 and TRBJ1-1; D uncertain. The CDR3 spans 13 residues. V lost 8 bases to trimming and J lost 0 bases, with 10 bases between them. Per the germline V gene, CDR1 is KGHSH and CDR2 is LQKENI. CDR3 sequence reads: CASSTSMNTEAFF. Here the CDR3 DNA reads TGTGCCAGCAGTACCTCTATGAACACTGAAGCTTTCTTT.

This clonotype was observed at least ten times. This chain uses TRBV9 with TRBJ2-5, with D perhaps given as TRBD1 or TRBD2 (5 bases each). Trimming cost V 4 bases and J 4 bases, with 14 bases left between them. The germline V gene encodes CDR1 SGDLS and CDR2 YYNGEE. CDR3 size: 14 residues. The CDR3 region is CASSSRDQIETQYF. The CDR3 region has the DNA TGTGCCAGCAGCTCCCGGGACCAGATAGAGACCCAGTACTTC.

There are many counts of this clonotype. V and J are TRBV30 and TRBJ2-5, with a tentative D call TRBD2 (5 bases). CDR1 is GTSNPN and CDR2 is SVGIG in the germline V gene (reference sequence). This CDR3 region has 14 residues. Between the trimmed V and J ends, which lost 3 bases and 0 bases, there was a span of 11 bases. CDR3: CAWRGGRYQETQYF. The CDR3 DNA is TGTGCCTGGAGAGGCGGGCGGTACCAAGAGACCCAGTACTTC.

With respect to this clonotype: Given a much more abundant clone one base away, this may be a read error. The V gene is TRBV6-1, the J gene TRBJ1-5; perhaps TRBD1 as D (6 bases). Germline loops: CDR1 MNHNS, CDR2 SASEGT. The CDR3 is 15 amino acids. CDR3 in amino acids: CVSSAQGIGAQPQHF. The DNA of the CDR3 is TGTGTCAGCAGTGCTCAGGGGATCGGGGCTCAGCCCCAGCATTTT.

The table lists this clonotype with many counts. This chain connects TRBV20-1 to TRBJ2-5; 8 bases are a match to TRBD2. Losses at the gene ends were 4 bases for V and 7 bases for J; bases not matched to a gene: 14. The V gene's germline CDR1 is DFQATT and CDR2 SNEGSKA (reference sequence). There are 15 residues in the CDR3. The CDR3 sequence is CSATVPGLAYGTQYF. CDR3 DNA sequence: TGCAGTGCTACAGTTCCTGGACTAGCCTATGGGACCCAGTACTTC.

The chain joins TRBV6-2 or TRBV6-3 to TRBJ1-2; no reliable D call. Germline assignment: CDR1 MNHEY and CDR2 SVGEGT. The CDR3 runs 13 residues. Trimming stripped 0 bases from V and 10 bases from J, with 12 bases between. The CDR3 DNA sequence: TGTGCCAGCAGTTACTCGAGCAGGCCCAACTACACCTTC. The encoded protein is CASSYSSRPNYTF.

This clonotype was found many times. V is TRBV2 and J is TRBJ2-2; D gene unclear. The V and J ends lost 3 bases and 3 bases respectively, with 8 bases between them. This CDR3 spans 14 amino acids. Germline-derived CDR1 and CDR2 are SNHLY and FYNNEI. The CDR3: CASSEGMDTGELFF. The CDR3 nucleotides read TGTGCCAGCAGTGAGGGGATGGACACCGGGGAGCTGTTTTTT.

This clonotype was recorded at least ten times. The rearrangement uses TRBV30 and TRBJ1-2, with D unclear. The germline V gene encodes CDR1 GTSNPN and CDR2 SVGIG (reference sequence). The CDR3 totals 12 residues. The V end was cut by 2 bases, the J end by 2 bases, with 6 bases between. The CDR3 sequence is CAWSLHNYGYTF. CDR3 in DNA: TGTGCCTGGAGTTTACACAACTATGGCTACACCTTC.

This clonotype was found many times. The rearrangement links TRBV6-5 to TRBJ2-7; 10 bases match TRBD2. The V gene's germline CDR1 is MNHEY and CDR2 SVGAGI. V lost 0 bases to trimming and J lost 3 bases; unmatched junction nucleotides: 2. The CDR3 has 15 amino acids. This CDR3 reads CASSYSRTSGYEQYF. The CDR3 DNA reads as TGTGCCAGCAGTTACTCTCGGACTAGCGGCTACGAGCAGTACTTC.

This clonotype was counted a few times. The CDR3 protein is CASSDPEWDRGGAAFF. As DNA, the CDR3 is TGTGCCAGCAGTGACCCCGAATGGGACAGGGGAGGGGCAGCTTTCTTT. The chain has TRBV12-3 or TRBV12-4 and TRBJ1-1, with 10 bases fitting TRBD1. With 5 bases clipped from V and 10 bases from J, the junction kept 16 bases outside the gene matches. The CDR3 is 16 residues long.

This clonotype has at least ten counts. The chain uses TRBV6-2 or TRBV6-3 and TRBJ2-2; D may match TRBD1 or TRBD2 (6 bases each). Germline V gene sequence: CDR1 MNHEY, CDR2 SVGEGT. This CDR3 spans 15 amino acids. Deletions cut 5 bases from V and 8 bases from J, with 18 bases between. Here the CDR3 reads CASSDRRGKTGELFF. Here the CDR3 DNA reads TGTGCCAGCAGTGATCGGAGGGGGAAAACTGGGGAGCTGTTTTTT.

The sample holds a few counts of this clonotype. This chain connects TRBV14 to TRBJ2-5, with 10 bases matching TRBD2. Germline values: CDR1 SGHDN, CDR2 FVKESK. There are 19 residues in the CDR3. Unmatched junction bases numbered 18, after V lost 3 bases and J lost 5 bases. The CDR3 DNA sequence: TGTGCCAGCAGCCAGTCGCGGGCTAGCGGGGGAAGTGTCGGGGAGACCCAGTACTTC. It encodes CASSQSRASGGSVGETQYF.

This clonotype was picked up many times. The chain employs TRBV2 and TRBJ1-5; 7 bases agree with TRBD1. Losses at the gene ends were 8 bases for V and 3 bases for J; bases not matched to a gene: 4. The germline CDR1 and CDR2 sequences are SNHLY and FYNNEI. This CDR3 comprises 13 residues. This CDR3 is CASHRGNNQPQHF. The CDR3 nucleotides are TGTGCCAGCCACAGGGGAAACAATCAGCCCCAGCATTTT.